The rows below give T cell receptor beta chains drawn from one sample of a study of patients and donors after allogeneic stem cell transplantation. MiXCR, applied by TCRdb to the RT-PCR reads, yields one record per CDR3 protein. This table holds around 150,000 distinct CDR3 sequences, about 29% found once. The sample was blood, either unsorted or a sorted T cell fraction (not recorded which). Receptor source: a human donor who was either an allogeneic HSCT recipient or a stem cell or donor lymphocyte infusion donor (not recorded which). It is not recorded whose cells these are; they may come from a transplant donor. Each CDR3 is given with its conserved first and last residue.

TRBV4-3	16	CASSQESPREGEKLFF
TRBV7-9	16	CASSLGEGEGKNIQYF
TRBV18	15	CASSLITDNQEPQYF
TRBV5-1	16	CASSLSTSGSSSEQFF
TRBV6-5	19	CASSKLAGGNSPDTDTQYF
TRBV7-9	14	CASSSSTGSSPLHF
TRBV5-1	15	CASSLMEGAKNIQYF
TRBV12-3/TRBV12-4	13	CATTTGSTDTQYF
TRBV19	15	CASSIGGGGNQPQHF
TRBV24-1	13	CATRDRESTEAFF
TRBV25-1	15	CASSESAAFTDTQYF
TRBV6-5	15	CASSYGDRKNQPQHF
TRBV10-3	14	CAISESSGSGTIYF
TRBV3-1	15	CASSKRGRYNEKLFF
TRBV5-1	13	CASSAGPNQPQHF
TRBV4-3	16	CASSHFDRGHTDTQYF
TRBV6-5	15	CASSYSHGGSYEQYF
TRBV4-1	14	CASSQDHWDEKLFF